The sequence of this T cell receptor (beta chain) was determined in a study of T cell changes during pregnancy in multiple sclerosis. Method: immunoSEQ multiplex PCR; TCRdb's copy keeps in-frame clones and lacks some. The repertoire includes some 42,000 clones, about 93% of them detected once, and around 0.64% sits in the top ten. The V gene end was trimmed by 3 bases and the J gene end by 8 bases; junction bases not matched to a gene: 1. CDR1 is SGHTA, CDR2 FQGNSA, per germline. The CDR3 covers 12 residues. The clonotype originates from a female donor with multiple sclerosis, enrolled in a pregnancy study. The sample in question was CD4+ T cells from peripheral blood mononuclear cells, obtained in the third trimester of pregnancy. The chain joins TRBV7-2 to TRBJ2-1, with 7 bases fitting TRBD2. CDR3 sequence (DNA): TGTGCCAGCAGCTTTCGGGGGGATGAGCAGTTCTTC. This translates into CASSFRGDEQFF.